This TCR beta chain comes out of a study of cytomegalovirus exposure and HLA in healthy donors. Looking at the study overall: The study placed about 81% of its roughly 400 genotyped donors in the Caucasian-associated ancestry cluster.

General study findings and limits: CMV serostatus alone was available as immune exposure information. As a later analysis showed, a missense DCLRE1C variant was linked to trimming of TCR beta V- and J-genes. Reported findings show TCR beta sequences accurately forecast HLA-A and HLA-B alleles in most subjects.

This CDR3 has 16 amino acids. V lost 6 bases, J lost 5 bases, and 12 bases stayed unmatched. Germline loops: CDR1 SGHAT, CDR2 FQNNGV. This clone was seen only a few times. As yet, its antigen is unknown. The PCR contained 60 Vbeta and 13 Jbeta primers. The assay was immunoSEQ multiplex PCR, and TCRdb's table has in-frame clones only and misses some. The table records 130,000 or so clones, approximately 8.7% of them present only once. Sequencing used PBMCs. This chain connects TRBV11-2 to TRBJ1-4; 7 positions agree with TRBD1. This receptor was obtained from a middle-aged man in good health and CMV-seronegative. The CDR3 DNA is TGTGCCAGCAGTCCAGGAAGGGGGACAGTCAATGAAAAACTGTTTTTT. This encodes CASSPGRGTVNEKLFF.